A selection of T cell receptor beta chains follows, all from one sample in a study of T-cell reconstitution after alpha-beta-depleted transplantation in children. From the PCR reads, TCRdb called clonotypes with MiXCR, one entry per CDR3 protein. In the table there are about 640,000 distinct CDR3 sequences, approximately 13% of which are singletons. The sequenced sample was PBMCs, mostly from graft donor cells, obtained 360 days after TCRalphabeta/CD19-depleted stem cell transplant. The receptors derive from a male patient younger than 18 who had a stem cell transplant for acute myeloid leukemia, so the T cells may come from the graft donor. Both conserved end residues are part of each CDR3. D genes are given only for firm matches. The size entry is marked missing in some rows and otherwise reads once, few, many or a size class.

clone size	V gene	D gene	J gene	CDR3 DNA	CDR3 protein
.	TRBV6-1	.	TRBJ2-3	TGTGCCAGCAGCCCCAGCCCGGTCTGGGCAGATACGCAGTATTTT	CASSPSPVWADTQYF
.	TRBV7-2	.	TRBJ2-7	TGTGCCAGCGGCGTAGGGGGAAGTGTCTACGAGCAGTACTTC	CASGVGGSVYEQYF
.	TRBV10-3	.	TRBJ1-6	TGTGCCATCAGTGAAACACCGCAGGCTTGGGCCCTCCACTTT	CAISETPQAWALHF
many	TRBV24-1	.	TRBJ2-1	TGTGCCACCAGTGATCCGCAGGGGCGGGGGTCTCGTGAGCAGTTCTTC	CATSDPQGRGSREQFF
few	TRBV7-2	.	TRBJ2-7	TGTGCCAGCAGCCCGGAGCGATTGAGAGGGTACGAGCAGTACTTC	CASSPERLRGYEQYF
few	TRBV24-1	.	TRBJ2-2	TGTGCCACCAGTGAGCGAGCCGGGACATTTTGGGCCGGGGAGCTGTTTTTT	CATSERAGTFWAGELFF
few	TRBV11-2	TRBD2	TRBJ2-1	TGTGCCAGCAGCTGGGCGGGGCTAGCGGGAGGGAACTACAATGAGCAGTTCTTC	CASSWAGLAGGNYNEQFF
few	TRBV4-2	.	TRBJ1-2	TGTGCCAGCACCTCAGGGAATCTTTATGGCTACACCTTC	CASTSGNLYGYTF
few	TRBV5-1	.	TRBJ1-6	TGCGCCAGCAGCCCGCGGGACATTTCGAATTCACCCCTCCACTTT	CASSPRDISNSPLHF
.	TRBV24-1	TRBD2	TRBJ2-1	TGTGCCACCAGTGATGGGGGACTAGCGGGGTCCCTCTACAATGAGCAGTTCTTC	CATSDGGLAGSLYNEQFF
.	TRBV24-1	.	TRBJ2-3	TGTGCCACCAGTGAGCTCGGGACACCTAGCACAGATACGCAGTATTTT	CATSELGTPSTDTQYF
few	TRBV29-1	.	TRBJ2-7	TGCAGCGTTGTCAAGGCCCGAGGGCGGGTCTACGAGCAGTACTTC	CSVVKARGRVYEQYF
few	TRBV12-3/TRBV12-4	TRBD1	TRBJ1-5	TGTGCCAGCAGACGACAGGGGGGCAATCAGCCCCAGCATTTT	CASRRQGGNQPQHF
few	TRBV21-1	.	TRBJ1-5	TGTGCCAGCACCGCCAACAGGGATAGGCGGAATCAGCCCCAGCATTTT	CASTANRDRRNQPQHF